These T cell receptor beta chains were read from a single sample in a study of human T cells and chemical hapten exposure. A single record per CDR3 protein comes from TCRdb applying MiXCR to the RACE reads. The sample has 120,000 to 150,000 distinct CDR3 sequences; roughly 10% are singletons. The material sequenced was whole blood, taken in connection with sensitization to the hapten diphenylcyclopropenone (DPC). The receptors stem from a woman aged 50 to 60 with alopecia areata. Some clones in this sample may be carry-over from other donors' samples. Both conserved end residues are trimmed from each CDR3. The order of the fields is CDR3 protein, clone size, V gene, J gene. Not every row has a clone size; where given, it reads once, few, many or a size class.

ASTDRDTEAF	.	TRBV21-1	TRBJ1-1
ASSSTGAVGQETQY	.	TRBV5-1	TRBJ2-5
ASSQEVQGNTIY	many	TRBV4-1	TRBJ1-3
ASSLVVAGTGELF	.	TRBV7-6	TRBJ2-2
ATSDRGSYYEQY	few	TRBV24-1	TRBJ2-7
SALPQGTEAF	once	TRBV20-1	TRBJ1-1
ASSETSGSYEQY	many	TRBV4-2	TRBJ2-7
ASSKSLGRSDGYT	few	TRBV7-6	TRBJ1-2
ATSGTSGSYEQF	.	TRBV24-1	TRBJ2-1
SVGTRGTGELF	.	TRBV29-1	TRBJ2-2